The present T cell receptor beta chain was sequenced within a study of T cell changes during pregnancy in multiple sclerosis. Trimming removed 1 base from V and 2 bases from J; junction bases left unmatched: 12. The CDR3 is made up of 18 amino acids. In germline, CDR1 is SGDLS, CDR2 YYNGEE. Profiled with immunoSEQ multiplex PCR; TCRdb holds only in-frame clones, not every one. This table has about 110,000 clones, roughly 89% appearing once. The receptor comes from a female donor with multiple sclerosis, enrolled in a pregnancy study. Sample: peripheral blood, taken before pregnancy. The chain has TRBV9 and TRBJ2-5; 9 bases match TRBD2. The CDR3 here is CASSVSLGGLALQETQYF. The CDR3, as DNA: TGTGCCAGCAGCGTAAGTCTAGGTGGACTAGCGCTTCAAGAGACCCAGTACTTC.